This T cell receptor (beta chain) is from a study of shared clonotypes between healthy human individuals. Study context: CD4 naive cells filled three plates per donor, CD4 memory three, CD8 naive two and CD8 memory one.

The ends were cut back, 5 bases at V and 1 base at J, with 17 bases in the middle. Per the germline V gene, CDR1 is SGHVS and CDR2 is FQNEAQ. The CDR3 extends over 16 amino acids. TCRdb's table, derived via immunoSEQ multiplex PCR, lists solely in-frame clones and lacks some. The profile shows some 2.3 million clones, 85% to 95% of them singletons. In this sample, this clone turned up once. Sequencing was performed on naive CD4+ T cells from PBMCs. Subset reported: CD45RA+ positively selected. The receptor comes from a man in his late teens or twenties in good health. Some clones in this sample may be carry-over from other donors' samples. This rearrangement joins TRBV7-8 to TRBJ1-2; D remains ambiguous. Here the CDR3 DNA reads TGTGCCAGCAGCCCACAAAGCCTTCAAATTAACTATGGCTACACCTTC. This sequence encodes CASSPQSLQINYGYTF.